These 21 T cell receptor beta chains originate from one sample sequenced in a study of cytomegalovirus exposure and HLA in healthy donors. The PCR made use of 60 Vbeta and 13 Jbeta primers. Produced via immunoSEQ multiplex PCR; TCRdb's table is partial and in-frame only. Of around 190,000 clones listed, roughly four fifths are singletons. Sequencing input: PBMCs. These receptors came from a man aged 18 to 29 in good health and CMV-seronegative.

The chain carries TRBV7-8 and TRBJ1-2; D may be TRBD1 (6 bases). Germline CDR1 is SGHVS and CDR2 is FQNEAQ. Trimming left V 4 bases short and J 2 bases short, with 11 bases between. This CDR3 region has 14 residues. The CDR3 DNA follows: TGTGCCAGCAGCTGGACAGCCCTAAACTATGGCTACACCTTC. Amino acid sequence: CASSWTALNYGYTF.

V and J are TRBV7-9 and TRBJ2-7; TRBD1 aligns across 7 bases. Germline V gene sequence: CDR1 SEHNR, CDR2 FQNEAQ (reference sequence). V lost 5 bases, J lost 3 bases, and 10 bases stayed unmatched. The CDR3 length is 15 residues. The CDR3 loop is CASSLETGPSYEQYF. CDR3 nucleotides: TGTGCCAGCAGCCTCGAGACAGGGCCGAGCTACGAGCAGTACTTC.

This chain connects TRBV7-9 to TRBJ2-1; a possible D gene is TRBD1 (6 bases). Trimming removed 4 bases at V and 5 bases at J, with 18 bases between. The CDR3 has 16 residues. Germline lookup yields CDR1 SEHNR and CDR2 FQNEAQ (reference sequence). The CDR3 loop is CASSSRLGRDNNEQFF. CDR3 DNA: TGTGCCAGCAGCTCAAGGTTAGGTAGGGACAACAATGAGCAGTTCTTC. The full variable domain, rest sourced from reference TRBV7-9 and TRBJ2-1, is DTGVSQNPRHKITKRGQNVTFRCDPISEHNRLYWYRQTLGQGPEFLTYFQNEAQLEKSRLLSDRFSAERPKGSFSTLEIQRTEQGDSAMYLCASSSRLGRDNNEQFFGPGTRLTVL.

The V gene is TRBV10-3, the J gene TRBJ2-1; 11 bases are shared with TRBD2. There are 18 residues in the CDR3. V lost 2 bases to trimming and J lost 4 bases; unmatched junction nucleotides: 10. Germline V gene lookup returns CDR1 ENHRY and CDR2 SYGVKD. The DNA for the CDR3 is TGTGCCATCAGTGAGACTAGCGGGGGCCCCCGGGGTTACAATGAGCAGTTCTTC. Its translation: CAISETSGGPRGYNEQFF.

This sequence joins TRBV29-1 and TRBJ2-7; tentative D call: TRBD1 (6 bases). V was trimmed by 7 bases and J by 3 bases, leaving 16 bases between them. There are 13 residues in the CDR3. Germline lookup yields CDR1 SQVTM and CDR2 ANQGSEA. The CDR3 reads CSAYTGSNYEQYF. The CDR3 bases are TGCAGCGCGTACACAGGGTCCAACTACGAGCAGTACTTC.

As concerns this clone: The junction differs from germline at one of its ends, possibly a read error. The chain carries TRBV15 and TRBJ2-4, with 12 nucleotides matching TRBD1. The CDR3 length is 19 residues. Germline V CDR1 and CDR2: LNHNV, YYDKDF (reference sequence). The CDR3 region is CATSGPGQGALRAKNSQYF. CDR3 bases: TGTGCCACCAGCGGCCCGGGACAGGGGGCTCTGAGAGCCAAAAACAGTCAGTACTTC.

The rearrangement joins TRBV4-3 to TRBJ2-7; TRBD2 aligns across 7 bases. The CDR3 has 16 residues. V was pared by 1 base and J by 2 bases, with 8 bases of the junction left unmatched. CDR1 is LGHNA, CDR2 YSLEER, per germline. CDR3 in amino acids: CASSQGYGGGTYEQYF. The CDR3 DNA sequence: TGCGCCAGCAGCCAAGGGTATGGGGGGGGGACCTACGAGCAGTACTTC.

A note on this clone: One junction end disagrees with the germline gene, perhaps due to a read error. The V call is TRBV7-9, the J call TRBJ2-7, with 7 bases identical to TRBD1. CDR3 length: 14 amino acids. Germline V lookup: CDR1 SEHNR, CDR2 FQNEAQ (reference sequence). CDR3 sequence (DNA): TGTTCCAGCAGCTCAGACACAGGGGCCTACGAGCAGTACTTC. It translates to CSSSSDTGAYEQYF.

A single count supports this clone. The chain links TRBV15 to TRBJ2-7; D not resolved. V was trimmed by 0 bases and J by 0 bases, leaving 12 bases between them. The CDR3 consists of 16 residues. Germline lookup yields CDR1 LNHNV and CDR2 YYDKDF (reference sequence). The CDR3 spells CATSRDVGLSSYEQYF. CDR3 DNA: TGTGCCACCAGCAGAGATGTGGGCTTAAGCTCCTACGAGCAGTACTTC. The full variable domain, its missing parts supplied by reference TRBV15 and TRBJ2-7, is DAMVIQNPRYQVTQFGKPVTLSCSQTLNHNVMYWYQQKSSQAPKLLFHYYDKDFNNEADTPDNFQSRRPNTSFCFLDIRSPGLGDTAMYLCATSRDVGLSSYEQYFGPGTRLTVT.

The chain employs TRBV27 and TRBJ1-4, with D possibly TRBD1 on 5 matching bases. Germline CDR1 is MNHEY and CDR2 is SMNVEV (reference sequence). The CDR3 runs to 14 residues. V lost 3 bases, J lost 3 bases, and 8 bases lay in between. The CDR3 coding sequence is TGTGCCAGCAGTTTCGCAGGGCCTAATGAAAAACTGTTTTTT. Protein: CASSFAGPNEKLFF.

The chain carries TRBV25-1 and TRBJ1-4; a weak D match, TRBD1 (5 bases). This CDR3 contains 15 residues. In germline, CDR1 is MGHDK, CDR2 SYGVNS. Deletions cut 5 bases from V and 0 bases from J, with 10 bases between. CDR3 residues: CASSKQVSTNEKLFF. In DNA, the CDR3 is TGTGCCAGCAGTAAACAGGTCTCAACTAATGAAAAACTGTTTTTT.

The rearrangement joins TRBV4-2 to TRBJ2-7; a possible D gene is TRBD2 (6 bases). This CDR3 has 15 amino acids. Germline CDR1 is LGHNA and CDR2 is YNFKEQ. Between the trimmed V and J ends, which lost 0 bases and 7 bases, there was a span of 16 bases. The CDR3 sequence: CASSQDFGGVFEQYF. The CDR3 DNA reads TGTGCCAGCAGCCAAGATTTTGGAGGGGTTTTTGAGCAGTACTTC.

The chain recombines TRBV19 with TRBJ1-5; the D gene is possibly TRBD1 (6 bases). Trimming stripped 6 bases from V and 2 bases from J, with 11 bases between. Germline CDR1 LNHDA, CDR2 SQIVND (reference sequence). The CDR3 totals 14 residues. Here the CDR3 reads CASSRTVGNQPQHF. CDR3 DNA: TGTGCCAGTAGCCGGACAGTAGGCAATCAGCCCCAGCATTTT.

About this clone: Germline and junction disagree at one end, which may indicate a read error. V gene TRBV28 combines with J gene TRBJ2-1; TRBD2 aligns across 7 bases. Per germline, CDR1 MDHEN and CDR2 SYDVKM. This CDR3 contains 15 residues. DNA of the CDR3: TGTGCCAGCAGTTTACCCGGGACTAACCGCAATGAGCGGTTCTTC. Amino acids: CASSLPGTNRNERFF.

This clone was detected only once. The CDR3 loop is CASSFGGGGYTF. The CDR3 coding sequence is TGTGCCAGCAGTTTCGGGGGTGGAGGCTACACCTTC. The rearrangement joins TRBV27 to TRBJ1-2, with a weak D call TRBD1 (5 bases). The V end was cut by 3 bases, the J end by 8 bases, with 10 bases between. The CDR3 is 12 residues long. The germline gives CDR1 MNHEY, CDR2 SMNVEV (reference sequence).

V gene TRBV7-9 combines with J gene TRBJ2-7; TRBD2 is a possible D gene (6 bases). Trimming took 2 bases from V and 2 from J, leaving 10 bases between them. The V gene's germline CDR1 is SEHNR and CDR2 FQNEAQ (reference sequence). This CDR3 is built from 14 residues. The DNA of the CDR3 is TGTGCCAGCAGCTTACCCGGGAGCCCCTACGAGCAGTACTTC. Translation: CASSLPGSPYEQYF.

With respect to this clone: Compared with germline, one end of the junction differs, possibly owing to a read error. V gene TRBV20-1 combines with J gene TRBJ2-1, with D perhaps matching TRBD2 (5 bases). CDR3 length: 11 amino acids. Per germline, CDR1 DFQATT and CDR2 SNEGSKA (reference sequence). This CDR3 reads CSARTWEHCVF. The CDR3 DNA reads TGCAGTGCTAGGACCTGGGAGCACTGCGTCTTC.

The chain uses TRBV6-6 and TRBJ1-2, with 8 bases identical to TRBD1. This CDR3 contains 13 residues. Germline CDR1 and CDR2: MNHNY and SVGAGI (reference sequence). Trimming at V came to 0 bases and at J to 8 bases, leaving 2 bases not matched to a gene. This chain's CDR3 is CASSYSGQGGYTF. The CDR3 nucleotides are TGTGCCAGCAGTTACTCCGGACAGGGCGGCTACACCTTC.

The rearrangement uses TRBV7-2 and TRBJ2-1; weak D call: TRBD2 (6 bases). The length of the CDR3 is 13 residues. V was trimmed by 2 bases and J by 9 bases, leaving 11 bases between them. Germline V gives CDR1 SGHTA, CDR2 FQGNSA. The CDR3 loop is CASSLRISGEQFF. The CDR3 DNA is TGTGCCAGCAGCTTAAGGATTAGCGGTGAGCAGTTCTTC. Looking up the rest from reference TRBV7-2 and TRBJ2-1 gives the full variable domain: GAGVSQSPSNKVTEKGKDVELRCDPISGHTALYWYRQSLGQGLEFLIYFQGNSAPDKSGLPSDRFSAERTGGSVSTLTIQRTQQEDSAVYLCASSLRISGEQFFGPGTRLTVL.

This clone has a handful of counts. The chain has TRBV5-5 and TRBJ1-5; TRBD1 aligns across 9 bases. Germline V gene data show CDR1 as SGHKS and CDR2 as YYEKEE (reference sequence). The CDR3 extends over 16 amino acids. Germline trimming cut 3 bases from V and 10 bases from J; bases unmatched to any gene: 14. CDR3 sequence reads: CASSWGDRGRQDPQHF. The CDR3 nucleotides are TGTGCCAGCAGCTGGGGCGACAGGGGGAGGCAGGATCCCCAGCATTTT.

The CDR3 DNA follows: TGTGCCAGCAGCTTAAGCTTCCTACAGGGTAGCTCTGGAAACACCATATATTTT. Amino acids: CASSLSFLQGSSGNTIYF. The chain has TRBV7-9 and TRBJ1-3; possibly TRBD1 for D (6 bases). V lost 2 bases and J lost 0, with 17 bases in between. The CDR3 is 18 amino acids. Germline V gene sequence: CDR1 SEHNR, CDR2 FQNEAQ (reference sequence).